This T cell receptor (beta chain) was documented in a study of blood T cell repertoires in COVID-19. Looked up from germline, CDR1 is SGHKS and CDR2 is YYEKEE (reference sequence). Trimming removed 6 bases from V and 3 bases from J, with 16 bases in between. The CDR3 loop spans 15 amino acids. Produced via immunoSEQ multiplex PCR; TCRdb's table is partial and in-frame only. The profile shows roughly 250,000 clones, over 75% of them singletons. The V gene is TRBV5-5, the J gene TRBJ2-1, with D perhaps matching TRBD1 (6 bases). Sequenced input: peripheral blood. The TCR sequence derives from a human donor in a cohort sampled during active COVID-19. The CDR3 DNA is TGTGCCAGCACCATAGGGCAGGGGAACTACAATGAGCAGTTCTTC. This codes for CASTIGQGNYNEQFF.